The text below deals with one T cell receptor beta chain. Its target antigen remains unknown. Base qualities were left out, and no much larger clone turns up one base away. Libraries were constructed by PCR. DNA from cultured CD4+ T cells underwent TCR sequencing with the Oncomine TCR Beta short-read assay at the Johns Hopkins FTIC core. Genomic DNA was extracted from the cultured CD4+ T cells with the QIAamp micro DNA kit. The Oncomine TCR Beta libraries from cultured CD4+ T cells were pooled using unique dual indexes and then sequenced on an Illumina iSeq 100. Regarding the original processing steps: Non-productive sequences were removed, and CDR3s that did not start with C, did not end with F or W, or were shorter than 7 amino acids were discarded. Antigen-specific clonotypes were identified with the MANAFEST web application by comparing peptide-stimulated wells with reference and other culture wells. An FDR below 0.05, an odds ratio above 5, and a productive frequency above 0.1% in at least two of three replicate wells were required for clones to be considered positive. A clonotype counted as cross-reactive if it showed significant expansion both in the SARS-CoV-2 spike wells and in at least one common cold coronavirus spike condition. Using R version 3.6.1, CDR3 homology was evaluated through Levenshtein distances (stringdist) along with unrooted phylogenetic trees (ape). TCRdb cleaned the public reads at Q25 with fastp, built clones with MiXCR and kept in-frame beta chains. When rows share a CDR3 protein, they turn into one entry using the most common DNA and genes. Clone size and V and J calls follow TCRdb, not the original study. Recorded for this sample are under 11,000 distinct CDR3 sequences; roughly two fifths of them occurred a single time. The ten largest account for about 30% of the sample.

The treatment or condition label of this sample denotes: 10-day PBMC culture with coronavirus spike peptide pools or control peptides (ViraFEST assay). The ViraFEST assay, used in the study, expanded antigen-specific T cells with peptide pools and then identified the expanded clonotypes through TCR sequencing. The positive SARS-CoV-2 PCR tests of the convalescent patients were dated from March to December 2020, before the Alpha, Beta and Delta variants emerged in the United States. PBMCs were cultured at a few million per well in IMDM supplemented with around 5.5% human AB serum and 8.5 to 10 IU/ml IL-2, with around 10 ug/ml peptide pools added. On days 3 and 7, half of the culture medium was replaced with fresh IL-2-containing medium. CD4+ T cells were isolated after approximately ten days of culture through negative selection using the EasySep CD4+ T cell isolation kit. Ficoll-Paque Plus gradient centrifugation was used to isolate PBMCs from whole blood, and the isolated PBMCs were then either used fresh or cryopreserved at -140C. Each culture condition was generally run in triplicate wells.

The source of the sample is a study of vaccination and CD4 T cells after COVID-19 (dated by TCRdb to the early 2020s). A note on the overall study: SARS-CoV-2 positivity had been established in the convalescent patients by nasal swab PCR, and mild disease was recorded in eight to ten of these patients and severe disease in one. Six males and four females were included in the convalescent cohort, with two Hispanic individuals, seven Caucasians, two Asians and one multiracial person represented. Participants received two doses of either the Pfizer-BioNTech BNT162b2 vaccine (n=8) or the Moderna mRNA-1273 vaccine (n=2). Post-COVID blood samples were collected from convalescent patients a median of around 96 days after diagnosis, with a range of about 30 to 161 days. The time from the second vaccine dose to post-vaccine blood sampling had a median of roughly 70 days and ranged from about 14 to 241 days. Overlapping spike peptide pools from SARS-CoV-2 and from the common cold coronaviruses HCoV-NL63, HCoV-OC43 and HCoV-229E were used as culture stimuli. In control cultures, a CEFX viral epitope pool was used as positive control, an HIV-1 Nef peptide pool was used as negative control, or no peptide was added. The spike-specific CD4+ TCR repertoire was compared before and after mRNA vaccination in ten to eleven COVID-19 convalescent patients and a handful of infection-naive healthy vaccine recipients.

The CDR3 runs 14 residues from the cysteine to the phenylalanine. The DNA shown is the 42-base CDR3, in frame from base 1. In the germline V gene, CDR1 corresponds to MNHEY and CDR2 to SVGEGT. V is cut by 6 bases and J by 5 bases, and the space between the germline ends is 16 bases. Beyond this particular receptor, the publication reports: The number of convalescent patients in the study was relatively small, and the study did not examine early timepoints following natural infection. Among convalescent patients, a median roughly 90% of the SARS-CoV-2-reactive clones seen after vaccination appeared only after vaccination, which suggests priming specific to the vaccine. Of the vaccine-specific clones found in convalescent patients, nearly all (304 of 307) were mono-reactive for SARS-CoV-2 spike instead of being cross-reactive with common cold coronaviruses. Although the median number of SARS-CoV-2-reactive clonotypes went up from roughly 19 after infection to 38 after vaccination, the increase was not significant.

The source material was CD4+ T cells from blood, cultured in vitro. The sequence links TRBV6-2 or TRBV6-3 to TRBJ1-1, with TRBD1 tentatively as D gene (6 bases match). The sequence derives from a human donor who had recovered from COVID-19. The DNA sequence is as follows: TGTGCCAGCAGCGATAGACGAGGGGGTACTGAAGCTTTCTTT. This codes for CASSDRRGGTEAFF.